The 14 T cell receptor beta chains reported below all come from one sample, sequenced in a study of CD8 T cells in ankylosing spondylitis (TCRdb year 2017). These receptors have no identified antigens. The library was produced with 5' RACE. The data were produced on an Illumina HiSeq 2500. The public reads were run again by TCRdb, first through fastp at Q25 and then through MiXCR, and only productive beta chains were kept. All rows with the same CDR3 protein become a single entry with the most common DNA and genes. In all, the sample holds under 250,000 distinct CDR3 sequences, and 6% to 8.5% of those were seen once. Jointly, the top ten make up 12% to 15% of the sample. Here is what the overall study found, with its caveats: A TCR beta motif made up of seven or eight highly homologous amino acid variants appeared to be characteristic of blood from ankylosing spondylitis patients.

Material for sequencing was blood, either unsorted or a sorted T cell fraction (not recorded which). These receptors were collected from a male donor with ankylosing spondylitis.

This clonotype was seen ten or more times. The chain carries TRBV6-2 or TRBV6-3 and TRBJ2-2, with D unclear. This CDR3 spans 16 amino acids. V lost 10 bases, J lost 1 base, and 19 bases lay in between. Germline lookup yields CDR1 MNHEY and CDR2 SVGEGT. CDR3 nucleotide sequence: TGTGCCACCACCGCGCGTGACGGGTGGAACACCGGGGAGCTGTTTTTT. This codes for CATTARDGWNTGELFF.

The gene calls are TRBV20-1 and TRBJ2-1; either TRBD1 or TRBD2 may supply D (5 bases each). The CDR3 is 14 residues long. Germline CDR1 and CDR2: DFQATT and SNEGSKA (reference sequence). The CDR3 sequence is CFASLGPDYNEQFF. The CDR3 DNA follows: TGCTTCGCGAGCCTGGGACCGGACTACAATGAGCAGTTCTTC.

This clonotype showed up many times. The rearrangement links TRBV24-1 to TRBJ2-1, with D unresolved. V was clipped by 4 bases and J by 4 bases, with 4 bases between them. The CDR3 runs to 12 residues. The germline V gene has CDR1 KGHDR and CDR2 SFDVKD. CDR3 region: CATSDHYNEQFF. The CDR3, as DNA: TGTGCCACCAGTGACCATTACAATGAGCAGTTCTTC.

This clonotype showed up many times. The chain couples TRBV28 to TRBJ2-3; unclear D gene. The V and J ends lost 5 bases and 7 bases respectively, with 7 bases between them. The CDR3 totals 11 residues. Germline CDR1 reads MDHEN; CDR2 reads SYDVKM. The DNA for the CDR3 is TGTGCCAGCAGTCCGTACAATACGCAGTATTTT. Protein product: CASSPYNTQYF.

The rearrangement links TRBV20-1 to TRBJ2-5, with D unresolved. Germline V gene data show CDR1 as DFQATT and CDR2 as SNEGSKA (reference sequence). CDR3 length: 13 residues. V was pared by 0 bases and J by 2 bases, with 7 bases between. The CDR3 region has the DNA TGCAGTGCTAGAGATGGCCCTCAAGAGACCCAGTACTTC. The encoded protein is CSARDGPQETQYF.

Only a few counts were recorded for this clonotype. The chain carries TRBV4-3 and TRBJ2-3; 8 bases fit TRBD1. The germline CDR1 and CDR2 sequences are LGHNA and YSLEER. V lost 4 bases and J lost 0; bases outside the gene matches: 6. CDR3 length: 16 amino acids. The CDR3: CASSPRDRPSTDTQYF. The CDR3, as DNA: TGCGCCAGCAGCCCCCGGGACAGGCCTAGCACAGATACGCAGTATTTT.

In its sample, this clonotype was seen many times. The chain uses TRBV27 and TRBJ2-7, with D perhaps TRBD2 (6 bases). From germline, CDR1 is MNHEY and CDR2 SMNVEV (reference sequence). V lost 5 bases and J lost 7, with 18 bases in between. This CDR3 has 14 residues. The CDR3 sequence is CASSHGGVAKEQYF. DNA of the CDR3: TGTGCCAGCAGTCATGGCGGGGTTGCGAAAGAGCAGTACTTC.

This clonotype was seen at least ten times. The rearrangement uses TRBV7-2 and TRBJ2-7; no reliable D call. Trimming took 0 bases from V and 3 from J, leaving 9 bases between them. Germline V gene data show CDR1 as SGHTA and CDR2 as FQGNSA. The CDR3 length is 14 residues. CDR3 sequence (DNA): TGTGCCAGCAGCTTAGCGCGGTCGTTCTACGAGCAGTACTTC. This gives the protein CASSLARSFYEQYF.

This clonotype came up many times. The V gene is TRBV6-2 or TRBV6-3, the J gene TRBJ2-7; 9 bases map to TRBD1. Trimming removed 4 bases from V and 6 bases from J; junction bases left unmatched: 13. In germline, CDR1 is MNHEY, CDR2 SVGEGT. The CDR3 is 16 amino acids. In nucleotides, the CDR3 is TGTGCCAGCAGTTCCCCCGGGGACAGGGAGAGTGCCGAGCAGTACTTC. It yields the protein CASSSPGDRESAEQYF.

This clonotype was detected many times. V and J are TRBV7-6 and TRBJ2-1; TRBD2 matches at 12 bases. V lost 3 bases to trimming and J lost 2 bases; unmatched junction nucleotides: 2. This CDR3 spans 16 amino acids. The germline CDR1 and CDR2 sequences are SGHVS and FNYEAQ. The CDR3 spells CASSLTSGRAYNEQFF. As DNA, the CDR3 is TGTGCCAGCAGCTTGACTAGCGGGAGAGCCTACAATGAGCAGTTCTTC.

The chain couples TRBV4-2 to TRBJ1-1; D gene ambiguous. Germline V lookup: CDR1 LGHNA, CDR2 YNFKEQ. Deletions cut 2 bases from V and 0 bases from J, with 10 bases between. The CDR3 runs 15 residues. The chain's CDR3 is CASSQNYIMNTEAFF. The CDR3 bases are TGTGCCAGCAGCCAAAATTACATCATGAACACTGAAGCTTTCTTT.

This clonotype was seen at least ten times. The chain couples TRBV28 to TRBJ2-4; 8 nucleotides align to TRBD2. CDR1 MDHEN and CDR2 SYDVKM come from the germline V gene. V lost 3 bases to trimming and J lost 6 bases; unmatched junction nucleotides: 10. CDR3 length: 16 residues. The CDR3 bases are TGTGCCAGCAGTTTCCTTCGGGCGGGGGGTAGAAACATTCAGTACTTC. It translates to CASSFLRAGGRNIQYF. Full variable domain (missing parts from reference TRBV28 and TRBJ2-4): DVKVTQSSRYLVKRTGEKVFLECVQDMDHENMFWYRQDPGLGLRLIYFSYDVKMKEKGDIPEGYSVSREKKERFSLILESASTNQTSMYLCASSFLRAGGRNIQYFGAGTRLSVL.

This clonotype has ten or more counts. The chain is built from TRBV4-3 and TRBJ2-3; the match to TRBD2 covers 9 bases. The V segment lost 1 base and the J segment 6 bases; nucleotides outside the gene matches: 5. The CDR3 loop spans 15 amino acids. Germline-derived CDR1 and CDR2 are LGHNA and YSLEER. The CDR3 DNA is TGCGCCAGCAGCCAAGTATTAGCGGGGGAGGATACGCAGTATTTT. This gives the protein CASSQVLAGEDTQYF.

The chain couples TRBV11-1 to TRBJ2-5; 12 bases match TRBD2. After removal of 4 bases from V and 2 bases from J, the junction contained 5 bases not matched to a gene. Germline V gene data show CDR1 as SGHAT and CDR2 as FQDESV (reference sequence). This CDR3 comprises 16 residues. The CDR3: CASSSRTSGKQETQYF. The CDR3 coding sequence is TGTGCCAGCAGCTCCAGGACTAGCGGGAAGCAAGAGACCCAGTACTTC.